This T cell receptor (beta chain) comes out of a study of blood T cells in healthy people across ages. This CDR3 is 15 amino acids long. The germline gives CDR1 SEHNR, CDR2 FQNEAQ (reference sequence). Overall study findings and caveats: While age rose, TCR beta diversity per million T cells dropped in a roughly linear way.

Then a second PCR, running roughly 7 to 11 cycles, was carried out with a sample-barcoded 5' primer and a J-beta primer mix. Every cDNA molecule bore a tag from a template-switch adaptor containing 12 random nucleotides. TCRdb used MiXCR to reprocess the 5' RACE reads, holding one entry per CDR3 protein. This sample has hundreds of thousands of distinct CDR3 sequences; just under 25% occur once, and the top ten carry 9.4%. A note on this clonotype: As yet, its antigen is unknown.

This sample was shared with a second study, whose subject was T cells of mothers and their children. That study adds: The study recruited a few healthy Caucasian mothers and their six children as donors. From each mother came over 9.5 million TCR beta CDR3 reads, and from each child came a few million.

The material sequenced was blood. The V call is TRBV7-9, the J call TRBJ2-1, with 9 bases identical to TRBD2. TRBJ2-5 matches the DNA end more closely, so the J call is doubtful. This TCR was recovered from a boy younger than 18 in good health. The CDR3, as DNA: TGTGCCAGCAGCTTATTCTTAGCGGGAGAGGAGACCCAGTACTTC. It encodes CASSLFLAGEETQYF.